This T cell receptor (beta chain) was obtained from a study of T cells in Graves' hyperthyroidism and ophthalmopathy. The CDR3 sequence is 15 residues long. CDR1 and CDR2 (germline): SGHTA, FQGNSA. Trimming stripped 5 bases from V and 3 bases from J, with 15 bases between. This clonotype occurred many times. TCR beta CDR3 sequences were amplified from RNA transcripts. HTBI primers were the set used in a first-round RT-PCR of the TCR CDR3. One entry per CDR3 protein results from TCRdb running MiXCR on the multiplex PCR reads. The top ten hold approximately 15% of the sample, which has fewer than 650,000 distinct CDR3 sequences, approximately 15% seen once.

The source is a middle-aged woman with Graves' hyperthyroidism. Material for sequencing was blood. The V call is TRBV7-2, the J call TRBJ2-3; TRBD1 might be the D (7 bases). CDR3 region: CASSPKTGRTDTQYF. DNA for the CDR3: TGTGCCAGCAGCCCAAAGACAGGGAGGACAGATACGCAGTATTTT.